The 25 T cell receptor beta chains below come from one sample, sequenced in a study of cytomegalovirus exposure and HLA in healthy donors. The PCR was carried out with 60 Vbeta primers and 13 Jbeta primers. The method was immunoSEQ multiplex PCR; TCRdb's version includes in-frame clones alone and lacks a portion of them. The data contain some 130,000 clones, around 63% of them singletons. The sample consisted of PBMCs. All receptors come from a human donor in good health.

The chain joins TRBV5-4 to TRBJ2-7; possibly TRBD1 for D (5 bases). Germline V CDR1 and CDR2: SGHNT, YYREEE (reference sequence). Trimming shortened V by 3 bases and J by 7 bases, and 14 bases separated the two germline ends. There are 13 residues in the CDR3. The CDR3 is CASSSDRAREQYF. CDR3 nucleotides: TGTGCCAGCAGCTCCGACAGAGCGAGGGAGCAGTACTTC. Based on the CDR3 plus reference TRBV5-4 and TRBJ2-7, the full variable domain is ETGVTQSPTHLIKTRGQQVTLRCSSQSGHNTVSWYQQALGQGPQFIFQYYREEENGRGNFPPRFSGLQFPNYSSELNVNALELDDSALYLCASSSDRAREQYFGPGTRLTVT.

V gene TRBV12-5 combines with J gene TRBJ2-5; TRBD1 aligns across 12 bases. The CDR3 is 18 residues long. V shed 6 bases, J shed 0 bases, and the junction held 11 bases outside the gene matches. Germline V lookup: CDR1 LGHNT, CDR2 FRNRAP. The CDR3 sequence is CASGTTGTGGQNQETQYF. CDR3 coding DNA: TGTGCTAGTGGCACTACAGGGACAGGGGGCCAAAACCAAGAGACCCAGTACTTC.

This clone was detected a few times. DNA of the CDR3: TGTGCCAGCAGCTTGACGCCAGGGGTGGGCAATCAGCCCCAGCATTTT. It specifies CASSLTPGVGNQPQHF. V and J are TRBV5-5 and TRBJ1-5, with TRBD1 as a possible D gene (6 bases). Germline values: CDR1 SGHKS, CDR2 YYEKEE (reference sequence). The CDR3 is 16 residues long. The V gene lost 1 base and the J gene lost 2 bases, with 13 bases spanning the gap. Using reference TRBV5-5 and TRBJ1-5 for the parts outside the CDR3, the full variable domain is DAGVTQSPTHLIKTRGQQVTLRCSPISGHKSVSWYQQVLGQGPQFIFQYYEKEERGRGNFPDRFSARQFPNYSSELNVNALLLGDSALYLCASSLTPGVGNQPQHFGDGTRLSIL.

This clone came up once. The chain carries TRBV6-1 and TRBJ2-5; D might be TRBD1 (6 bases). Matching the DNA end better, TRBJ2-7 makes the J call doubtful. This CDR3 contains 16 residues. CDR1 is MNHNS, CDR2 SASEGT, per germline. The CDR3 DNA reads TGTGCCAGCAGTGAAGGACAGGTCCTTGGAGGCTACGAGCAGTACTTC. Translating it yields CASSEGQVLGGYEQYF.

The gene calls are TRBV7-9 and TRBJ1-2, with TRBD1 as a possible D gene (6 bases). Trimming removed 4 bases at V and 4 bases at J, with 13 bases between. Germline CDR1 SEHNR, CDR2 FQNEAQ (reference sequence). This CDR3 spans 14 amino acids. CDR3 sequence: CASSSTGTGYGYTF. In nucleotides, the CDR3 is TGTGCCAGCAGCTCGACAGGTACTGGCTATGGCTACACCTTC.

A note on this clone: This sample includes further DNA sequences coding for the same CDR3. J is TRBJ2-7 and V is TRBV27, with 9 bases that match TRBD1. The CDR3 length is 15 residues. Germline-derived CDR1 and CDR2 are MNHEY and SMNVEV (reference sequence). V shed 5 bases and J 2 bases; nucleotides not matched to a gene: 7. CDR3 protein: CASSLTGTGPYEQYF. The CDR3 nucleotides are TGTGCCAGCAGTCTTACCGGGACAGGGCCCTACGAGCAGTACTTC.

The chain joins TRBV6-1 to TRBJ2-7; D uncertain. The CDR3 sequence is 12 residues long. Trimming stripped 3 bases from V and 3 bases from J, with 6 bases between. Germline assignment: CDR1 MNHNS and CDR2 SASEGT. The CDR3 coding sequence is TGTGCCAGCAGTGAGGCAGTCTACGAGCAGTACTTC. The encoded protein is CASSEAVYEQYF.

CDR3 sequence (DNA): TGTGCCAGCAGCCTAAGGTGGACAGGGATATCCTACAATGAGCAGTTCTTC. This translates into CASSLRWTGISYNEQFF. The genes are TRBV7-2 and TRBJ2-1, with 8 nucleotides matching TRBD1. CDR1 is SGHTA, CDR2 FQGNSA, per germline. The CDR3 consists of 17 residues. Germline trimming cut 5 bases from V and 1 base from J; bases unmatched to any gene: 10.

The J gene is TRBJ2-1, the V gene TRBV19; maybe TRBD2 (6 bases). Trimming shortened V by 3 bases and J by 4 bases, and 13 bases separated the two germline ends. The CDR3 totals 15 residues. CDR1 is LNHDA and CDR2 is SQIVND in the germline V gene (reference sequence). CDR3: CASSIGGSGYNEQFF. The CDR3 nucleotides are TGTGCCAGTAGTATCGGAGGGAGTGGGTACAATGAGCAGTTCTTC.

The chain couples TRBV19 to TRBJ2-3; TRBD2 is a possible D gene (5 bases). CDR1 is LNHDA and CDR2 is SQIVND in the germline V gene (reference sequence). The CDR3 is 15 amino acids. The ends were cut back, 5 bases at V and 1 base at J, with 13 bases in the middle. CDR3 in DNA: TGTGCCAGTAGTCCTCGGGGTGTCGGCACAGATACGCAGTATTTT. It specifies CASSPRGVGTDTQYF.

V is TRBV2 and J is TRBJ2-5; 7 bases are a match to TRBD1. Trimming cost V 7 bases and J 1 base; bases outside gene matches: 6. This CDR3 comprises 14 residues. Germline assignment: CDR1 SNHLY and CDR2 FYNNEI. The CDR3 sequence: CASKGDSIQETQYF. CDR3 bases: TGTGCCAGCAAGGGGGACAGTATCCAAGAGACCCAGTACTTC.

The chain combines TRBV28 with TRBJ2-1, with D possibly being TRBD2 (5 bases). This CDR3 is built from 12 residues. The V end lost 10 bases, the J end lost 13 bases, and 20 bases lay between the germline ends. CDR1 MDHEN and CDR2 SYDVKM come from the germline V gene. CDR3 nucleotide sequence: TGTGCCACCGATAAAGTCGGGGTCCCACAGTTCTTC. Translated: CATDKVGVPQFF.

This clone occurred a few times. This sequence joins TRBV7-3 and TRBJ2-2, with 9 bases matching TRBD1. Trimming at V came to 5 bases and at J to 7 bases, leaving 5 bases not matched to a gene. Germline CDR1 reads SGHTA; CDR2 reads FQGTGA. This CDR3 has 14 residues. CDR3 sequence reads: CASSPQGAGGELFF. The CDR3 nucleotides are TGTGCCAGCAGCCCACAGGGGGCGGGCGGGGAGCTGTTTTTT. Looking up the rest from reference TRBV7-3 and TRBJ2-2 gives the full variable domain: GAGVSQTPSNKVTEKGKYVELRCDPISGHTALYWYRQSLGQGPEFLIYFQGTGAADDSGLPNDRFFAVRPEGSVSTLKIQRTERGDSAVYLCASSPQGAGGELFFGEGSRLTVL.

The rearrangement links TRBV7-8 to TRBJ2-1, with D perhaps TRBD1 (5 bases). Germline V CDR1 and CDR2: SGHVS, FQNEAQ. Trimming pared 0 bases from V and 8 bases from J, leaving 14 bases between. This CDR3 has 15 amino acids. The DNA for the CDR3 is TGTGCCAGCAGCTTAGCACCCAGGGAAAAGGATGAGCAGTTCTTC. Its protein is CASSLAPREKDEQFF.

The chain has TRBV5-1 and TRBJ1-1, with D unresolved. V was shortened by 2 bases and J by 3 bases, with 11 bases between the two germline ends. This CDR3 comprises 14 residues. Germline CDR1 is SGHRS and CDR2 is YFSETQ. The CDR3 nucleotides are TGCGCCAGCAGCTTTGCCAGGAGGGACACTGAAGCTTTCTTT. It specifies CASSFARRDTEAFF.

The J gene is TRBJ2-1, the V gene TRBV9; 8 bases match TRBD2. The trim removed 4 bases at V and 6 bases at J, leaving 9 bases unmatched. Germline V gives CDR1 SGDLS, CDR2 YYNGEE. The length of the CDR3 is 15 residues. Here the CDR3 DNA reads TGTGCCAGCAGCCATGGTCTAGCGGGTACCAATGAGCAGTTCTTC. Its protein product is CASSHGLAGTNEQFF.

V usage is TRBV14 and J usage is TRBJ2-1, with a tentative D call TRBD2 (6 bases). Germline CDR1 reads SGHDN; CDR2 reads FVKESK. The CDR3 has 14 amino acids. V lost 3 bases and J 8 bases, leaving 14 bases between the germline ends. CDR3 protein: CASSQGLPSYEQFF. The CDR3 DNA reads TGTGCCAGCAGCCAGGGACTTCCCTCTTATGAGCAGTTCTTC.

The chain has TRBV29-1 and TRBJ2-2, with 13 positions matching TRBD2. CDR3 length: 15 amino acids. Germline V lookup: CDR1 SQVTM, CDR2 ANQGSEA. The V segment lost 7 bases and the J segment 5 bases; nucleotides outside the gene matches: 7. The CDR3 DNA reads TGCAGCGCAGGGGTGGGACTAGCGGGGACCGGGGAGCTGTTTTTT. Protein product: CSAGVGLAGTGELFF.

J is TRBJ2-3 and V is TRBV5-5; maybe TRBD1 (6 bases). This CDR3 is 14 amino acids long. The germline gives CDR1 SGHKS, CDR2 YYEKEE (reference sequence). V was clipped by 3 bases and J by 5 bases, with 13 bases between them. CDR3 in amino acids: CASSSGTPGDTQYF. The CDR3 DNA reads TGTGCCAGCAGCTCCGGGACACCTGGAGATACGCAGTATTTT.

The rearrangement links TRBV7-9 to TRBJ2-7, with 10 bases that match TRBD1. CDR1 is SEHNR and CDR2 is FQNEAQ in the germline V gene (reference sequence). V trimming: 4 bases; J trimming: 4 bases; junction bases outside the gene matches: 4. CDR3 size: 14 residues. CDR3 sequence: CASSSPGQGYEQYF. CDR3 sequence (DNA): TGTGCCAGCAGCTCCCCGGGACAGGGGTACGAGCAGTACTTC.

This clone was seen more than once but under ten times. CDR3 loop: CASSGTGGMNQPQHF. CDR3 nucleotides: TGTGCCAGTAGTGGGACAGGGGGAATGAATCAGCCCCAGCATTTT. This rearrangement joins TRBV19 to TRBJ1-5; 11 positions agree with TRBD1. From germline, CDR1 is LNHDA and CDR2 SQIVND (reference sequence). V was clipped by 5 bases and J by 4 bases; unmatched bases: 4. There are 15 residues in the CDR3. Complete variable domain (other parts from reference TRBV19 and TRBJ1-5): DGGITQSPKYLFRKEGQNVTLSCEQNLNHDAMYWYRQDPGQGLRLIYYSQIVNDFQKGDIAEGYSVSREKKESFPLTVTSAQKNPTAFYLCASSGTGGMNQPQHFGDGTRLSIL.

This clone appeared a few times. This chain links TRBV10-3 with TRBJ2-7; 7 bases match TRBD2. From germline, CDR1 is ENHRY and CDR2 SYGVKD. The CDR3 sequence is 13 residues long. After removal of 8 bases from V and 12 bases from J, the junction contained 16 bases not matched to a gene. CDR3 residues: CAIGQEASGYWYF. The CDR3, as DNA: TGTGCCATCGGGCAGGAAGCTAGCGGTTATTGGTACTTC.

The chain is built from TRBV18 and TRBJ2-1; 10 bases are a match to TRBD2. The CDR3 loop spans 16 amino acids. CDR1 is KGHSH and CDR2 is LQKENI in the germline V gene. V gave up 5 bases and J gave up 2 bases; unmatched junction bases: 6. CDR3 sequence (DNA): TGTGCCAGCTCAGAAACTAGCGGGAAAACCTACAATGAGCAGTTCTTC. Its protein product is CASSETSGKTYNEQFF.

The CDR3 region is CASSPPAKISGNTIYF. CDR3 DNA: TGTGCCAGCTCACCACCGGCCAAGATCTCTGGAAACACCATATATTTT. This chain connects TRBV18 to TRBJ1-3; D is unresolved. Germline-derived CDR1 and CDR2 are KGHSH and LQKENI. This CDR3 contains 16 residues. Trimming removed 0 bases at V and 0 bases at J, with 9 bases between. The full variable domain, with the rest looked up from reference TRBV18 and TRBJ1-3, is NAGVMQNPRHLVRRRGQEARLRCSPMKGHSHVYWYRQLPEEGLKFMVYLQKENIIDESGMPKERFSAEFPKEGPSILRIQQVVRGDSAAYFCASSPPAKISGNTIYFGEGSWLTVV.

V usage is TRBV5-6 and J usage is TRBJ1-4, with 11 bases identical to TRBD1. The germline CDR1 and CDR2 sequences are SGHDT and YYEEEE. V shed 4 bases, J shed 8 bases, and the junction held 4 bases outside the gene matches. The CDR3 contains 14 residues. In nucleotides, the CDR3 is TGTGCCAGCAGCCTTGGACAGGGGGCGGAAAAACTGTTTTTT. It encodes CASSLGQGAEKLFF.